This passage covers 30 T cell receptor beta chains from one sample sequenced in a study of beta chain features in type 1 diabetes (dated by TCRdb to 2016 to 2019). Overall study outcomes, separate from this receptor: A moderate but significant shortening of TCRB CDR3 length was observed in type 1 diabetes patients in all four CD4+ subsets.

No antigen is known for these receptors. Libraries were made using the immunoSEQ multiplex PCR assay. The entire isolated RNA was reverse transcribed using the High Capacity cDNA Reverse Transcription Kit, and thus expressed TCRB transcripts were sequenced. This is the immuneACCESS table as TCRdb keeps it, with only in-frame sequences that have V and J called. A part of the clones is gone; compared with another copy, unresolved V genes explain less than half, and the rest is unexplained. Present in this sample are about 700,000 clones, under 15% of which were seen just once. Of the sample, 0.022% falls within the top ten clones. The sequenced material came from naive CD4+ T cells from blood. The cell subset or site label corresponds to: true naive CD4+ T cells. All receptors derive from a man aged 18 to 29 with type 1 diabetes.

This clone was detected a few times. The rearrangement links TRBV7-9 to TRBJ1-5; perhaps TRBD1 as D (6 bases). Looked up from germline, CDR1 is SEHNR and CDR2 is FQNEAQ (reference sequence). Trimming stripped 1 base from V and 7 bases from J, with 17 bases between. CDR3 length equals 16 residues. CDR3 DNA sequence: TGTGCCAGCAGCTTAGAGGGGGAGTGGGTGAGGCAGCCCCAGCATTTT. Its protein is CASSLEGEWVRQPQHF.

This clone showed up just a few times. The CDR3 coding sequence is TGTGCCAGCAGTTACGCCAAAGAAGCTTTCTTT. Encoded protein: CASSYAKEAFF. The chain employs TRBV6-5 and TRBJ1-1; D is unclear. The germline gives CDR1 MNHEY, CDR2 SVGAGI. Trimming left V 2 bases short and J 8 bases short, with 6 bases between. The CDR3 loop spans 11 amino acids.

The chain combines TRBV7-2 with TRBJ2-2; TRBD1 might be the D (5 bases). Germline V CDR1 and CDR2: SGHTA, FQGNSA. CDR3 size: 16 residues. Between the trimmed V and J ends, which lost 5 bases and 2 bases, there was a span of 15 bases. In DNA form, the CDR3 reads TGTGCCAGCAGCGCGCAGGGTCCTCCTAACACCGGGGAGCTGTTTTTT. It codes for CASSAQGPPNTGELFF.

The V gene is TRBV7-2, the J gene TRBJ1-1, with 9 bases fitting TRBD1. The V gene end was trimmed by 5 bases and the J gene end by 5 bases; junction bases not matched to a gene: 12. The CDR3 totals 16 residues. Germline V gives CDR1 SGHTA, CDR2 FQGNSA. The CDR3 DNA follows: TGTGCCAGCAGCCTGGGACAGGGAATGTCGTGGACTGAAGCTTTCTTT. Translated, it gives CASSLGQGMSWTEAFF.

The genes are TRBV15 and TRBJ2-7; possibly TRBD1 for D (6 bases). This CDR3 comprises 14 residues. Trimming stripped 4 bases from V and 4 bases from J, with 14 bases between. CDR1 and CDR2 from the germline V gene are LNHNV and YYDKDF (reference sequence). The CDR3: CATSNPGQAYEQYF. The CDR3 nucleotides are TGTGCCACCAGCAACCCGGGACAAGCATACGAGCAGTACTTC.

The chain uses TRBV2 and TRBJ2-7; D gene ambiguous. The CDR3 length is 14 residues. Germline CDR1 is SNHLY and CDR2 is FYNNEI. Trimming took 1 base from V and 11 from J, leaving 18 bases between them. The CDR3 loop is CASSEVRSRPLEYF. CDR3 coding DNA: TGTGCCAGCAGTGAAGTCAGGAGCAGACCTCTGGAGTACTTC. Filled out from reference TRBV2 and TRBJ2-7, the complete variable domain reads EPEVTQTPSHQVTQMGQEVILRCVPISNHLYFYWYRQILGQKVEFLVSFYNNEISEKSEIFDDQFSVERPDGSNFTLKIRSTKLEDSAMYFCASSEVRSRPLEYFGPGTRLTVT.

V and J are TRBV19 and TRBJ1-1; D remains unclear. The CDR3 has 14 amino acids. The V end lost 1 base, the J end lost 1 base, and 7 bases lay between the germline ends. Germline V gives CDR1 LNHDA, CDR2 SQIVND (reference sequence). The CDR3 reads CASSIVAQNTEAFF. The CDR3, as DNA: TGTGCCAGTAGTATAGTGGCTCAGAACACTGAAGCTTTCTTT.

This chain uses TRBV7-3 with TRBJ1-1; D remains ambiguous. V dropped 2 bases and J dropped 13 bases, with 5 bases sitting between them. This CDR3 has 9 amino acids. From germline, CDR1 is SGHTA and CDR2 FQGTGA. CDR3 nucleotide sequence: TGTGCCAGCAGCTTATTTGGTTTCTTT. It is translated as CASSLFGFF.

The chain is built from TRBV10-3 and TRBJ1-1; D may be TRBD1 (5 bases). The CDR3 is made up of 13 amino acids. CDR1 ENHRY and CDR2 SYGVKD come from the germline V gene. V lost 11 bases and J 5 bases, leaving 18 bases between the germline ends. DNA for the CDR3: TGTGCCGGTAGTCCGACAGAGGAAACTGAAGCTTTCTTT. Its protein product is CAGSPTEETEAFF.

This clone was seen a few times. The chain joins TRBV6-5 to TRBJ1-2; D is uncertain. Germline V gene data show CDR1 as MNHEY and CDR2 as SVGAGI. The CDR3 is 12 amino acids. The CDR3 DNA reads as TGTGTTAGCTCGGGTCCCTCCTATGGCTACACCTTC. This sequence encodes CVSSGPSYGYTF.

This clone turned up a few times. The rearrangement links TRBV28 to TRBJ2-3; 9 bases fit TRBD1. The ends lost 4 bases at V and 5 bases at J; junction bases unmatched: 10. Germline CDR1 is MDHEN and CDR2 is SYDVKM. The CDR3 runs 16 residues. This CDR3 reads CASSSHGTGRGDTQYF. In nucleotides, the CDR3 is TGTGCCAGCAGTTCTCACGGGACAGGGCGGGGAGATACGCAGTATTTT.

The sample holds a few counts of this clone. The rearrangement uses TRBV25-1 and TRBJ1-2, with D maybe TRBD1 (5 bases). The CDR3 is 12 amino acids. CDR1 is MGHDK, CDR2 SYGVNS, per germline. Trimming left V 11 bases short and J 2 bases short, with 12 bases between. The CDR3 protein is CASREGNYGYTF. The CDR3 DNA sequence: TGTGCCTCACGGGAGGGGAACTATGGCTACACCTTC.

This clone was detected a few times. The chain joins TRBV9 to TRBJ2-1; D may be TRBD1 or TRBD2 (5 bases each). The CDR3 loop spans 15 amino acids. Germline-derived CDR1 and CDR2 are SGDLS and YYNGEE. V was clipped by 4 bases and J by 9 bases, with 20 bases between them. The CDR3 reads CASSPRDPIQAEQFF. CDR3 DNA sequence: TGTGCCAGCAGCCCTCGGGACCCCATTCAAGCTGAGCAGTTCTTC. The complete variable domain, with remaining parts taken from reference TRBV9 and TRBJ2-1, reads DSGVTQTPKHLITATGQRVTLRCSPRSGDLSVYWYQQSLDQGLQFLIQYYNGEERAKGNILERFSAQQFPDLHSELNLSSLELGDSALYFCASSPRDPIQAEQFFGPGTRLTVL.

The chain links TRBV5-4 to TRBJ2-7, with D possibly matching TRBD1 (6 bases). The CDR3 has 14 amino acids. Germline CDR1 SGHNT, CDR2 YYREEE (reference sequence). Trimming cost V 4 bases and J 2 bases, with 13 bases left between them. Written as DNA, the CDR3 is TGTGCCAGCAGCAGGCCAGGGGACCCCTACGAGCAGTACTTC. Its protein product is CASSRPGDPYEQYF.

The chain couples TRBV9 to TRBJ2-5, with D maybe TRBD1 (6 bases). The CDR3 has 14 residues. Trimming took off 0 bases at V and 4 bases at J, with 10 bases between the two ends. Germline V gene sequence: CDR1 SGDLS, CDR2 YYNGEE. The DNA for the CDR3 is TGTGCCAGCAGCGTAGCTACAGGGCTAGAGACCCAGTACTTC. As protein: CASSVATGLETQYF.

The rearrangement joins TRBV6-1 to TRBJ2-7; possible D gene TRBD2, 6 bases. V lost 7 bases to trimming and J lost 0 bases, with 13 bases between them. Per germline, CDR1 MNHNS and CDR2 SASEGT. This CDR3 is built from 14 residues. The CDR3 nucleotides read TGTGCCAGCACCAACCCGCGGGGCTCCTACGAGCAGTACTTC. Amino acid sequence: CASTNPRGSYEQYF.

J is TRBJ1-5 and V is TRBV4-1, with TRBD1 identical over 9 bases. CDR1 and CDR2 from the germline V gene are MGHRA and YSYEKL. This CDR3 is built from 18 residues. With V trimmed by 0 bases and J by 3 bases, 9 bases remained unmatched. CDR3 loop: CASSQDRGTGRDNQPQHF. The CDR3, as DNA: TGCGCCAGCAGCCAAGATCGGGGGACAGGGAGGGACAATCAGCCCCAGCATTTT.

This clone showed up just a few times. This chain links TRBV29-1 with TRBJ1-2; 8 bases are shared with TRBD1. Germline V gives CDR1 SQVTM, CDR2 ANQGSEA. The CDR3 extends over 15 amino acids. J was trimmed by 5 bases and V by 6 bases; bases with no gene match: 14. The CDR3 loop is CSVRNNRDRRYGYTF. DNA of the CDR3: TGCAGCGTCAGAAATAATCGGGACAGGAGATATGGCTACACCTTC. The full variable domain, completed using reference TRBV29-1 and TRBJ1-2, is SAVISQKPSRDICQRGTSLTIQCQVDSQVTMMFWYRQQPGQSLTLIATANQGSEATYESGFVIDKFPISRPNLTFSTLTVSNMSPEDSSIYLCSVRNNRDRRYGYTFGSGTRLTVV.

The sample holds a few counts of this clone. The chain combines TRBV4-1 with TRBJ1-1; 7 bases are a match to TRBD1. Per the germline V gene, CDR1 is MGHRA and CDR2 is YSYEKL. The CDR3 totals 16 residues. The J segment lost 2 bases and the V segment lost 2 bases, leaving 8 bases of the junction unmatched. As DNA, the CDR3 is TGCGCCAGCAGCCAACTCCCGGGACAGAGAAACACTGAAGCTTTCTTT. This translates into CASSQLPGQRNTEAFF.

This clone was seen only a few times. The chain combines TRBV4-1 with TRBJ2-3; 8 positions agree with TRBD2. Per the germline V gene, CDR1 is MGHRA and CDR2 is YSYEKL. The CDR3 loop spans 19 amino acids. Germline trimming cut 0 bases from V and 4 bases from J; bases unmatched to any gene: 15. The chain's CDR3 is CASSQDGSGALAGPDTQYF. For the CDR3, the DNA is TGCGCCAGCAGCCAAGATGGAAGCGGGGCGCTAGCGGGCCCAGATACGCAGTATTTT.

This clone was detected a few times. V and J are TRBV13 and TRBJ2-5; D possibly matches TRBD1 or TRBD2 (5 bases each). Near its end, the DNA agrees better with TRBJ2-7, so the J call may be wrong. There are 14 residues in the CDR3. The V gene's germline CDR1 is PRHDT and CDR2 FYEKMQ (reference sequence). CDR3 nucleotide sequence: TGTGCCAGCAGCTCGGGGCCCAAGTACCACGAGCAGTACTTC. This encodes CASSSGPKYHEQYF.

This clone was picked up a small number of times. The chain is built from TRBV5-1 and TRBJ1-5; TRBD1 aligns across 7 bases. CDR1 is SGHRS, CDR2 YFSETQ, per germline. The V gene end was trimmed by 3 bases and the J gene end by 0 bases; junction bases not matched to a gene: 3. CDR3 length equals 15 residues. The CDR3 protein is CASSWGTDSNQPQHF. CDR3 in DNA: TGCGCCAGCAGCTGGGGGACAGATAGCAATCAGCCCCAGCATTTT.

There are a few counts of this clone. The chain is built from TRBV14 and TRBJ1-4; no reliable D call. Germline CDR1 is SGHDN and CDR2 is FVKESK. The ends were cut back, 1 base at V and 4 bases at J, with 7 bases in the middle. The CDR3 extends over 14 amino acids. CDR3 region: CASSQVRDNEKLFF. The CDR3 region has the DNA TGTGCCAGCAGCCAAGTCCGAGATAATGAAAAACTGTTTTTT.

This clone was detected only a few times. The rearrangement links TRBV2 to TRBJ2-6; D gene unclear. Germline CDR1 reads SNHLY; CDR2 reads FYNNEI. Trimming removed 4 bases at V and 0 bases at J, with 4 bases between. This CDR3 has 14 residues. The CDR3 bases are TGTGCCAGCAGTGCCGACTCTGGGGCCAACGTCCTGACTTTC. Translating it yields CASSADSGANVLTF.

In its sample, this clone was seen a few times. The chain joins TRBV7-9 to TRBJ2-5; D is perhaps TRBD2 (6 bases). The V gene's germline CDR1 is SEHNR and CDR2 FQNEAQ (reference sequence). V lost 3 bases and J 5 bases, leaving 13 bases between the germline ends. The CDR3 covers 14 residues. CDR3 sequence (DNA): TGTGCCAGCAGCTTTACGGGACTGTCCGAGACCCAGTACTTC. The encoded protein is CASSFTGLSETQYF.

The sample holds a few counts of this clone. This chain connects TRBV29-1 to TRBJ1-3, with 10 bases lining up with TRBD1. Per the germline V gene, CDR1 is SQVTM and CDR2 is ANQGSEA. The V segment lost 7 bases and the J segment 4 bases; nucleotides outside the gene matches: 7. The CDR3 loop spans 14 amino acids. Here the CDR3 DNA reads TGCAGCGCGGGACAGGGGATGGCCGGAAACACCATATATTTT. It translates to CSAGQGMAGNTIYF.

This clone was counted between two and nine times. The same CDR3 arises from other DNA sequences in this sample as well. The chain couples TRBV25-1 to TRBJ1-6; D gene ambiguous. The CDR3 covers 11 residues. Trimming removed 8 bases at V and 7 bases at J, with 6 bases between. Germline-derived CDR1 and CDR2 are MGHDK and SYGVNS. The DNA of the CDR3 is TGTGCCAGCCGCGGGAATTCACCCCTCCACTTT. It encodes CASRGNSPLHF.

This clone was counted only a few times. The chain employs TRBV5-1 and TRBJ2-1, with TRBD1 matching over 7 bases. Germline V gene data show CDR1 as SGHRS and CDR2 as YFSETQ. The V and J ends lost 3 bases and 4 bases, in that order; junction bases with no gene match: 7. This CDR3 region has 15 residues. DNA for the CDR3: TGCGCCAGCAGCTCGGATTGGGACAGTTACAATGAGCAGTTCTTC. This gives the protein CASSSDWDSYNEQFF.

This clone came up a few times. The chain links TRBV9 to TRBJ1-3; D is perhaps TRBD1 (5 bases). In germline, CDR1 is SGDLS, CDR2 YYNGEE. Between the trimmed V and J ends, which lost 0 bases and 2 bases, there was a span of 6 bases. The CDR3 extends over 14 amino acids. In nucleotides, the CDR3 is TGTGCCAGCAGCGTAGGGGGACCTGGAAACACCATATATTTT. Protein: CASSVGGPGNTIYF.

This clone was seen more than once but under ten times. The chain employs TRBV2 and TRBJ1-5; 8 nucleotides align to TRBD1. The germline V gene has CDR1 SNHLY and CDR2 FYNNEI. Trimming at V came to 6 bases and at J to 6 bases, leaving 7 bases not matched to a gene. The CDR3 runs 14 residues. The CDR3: CASSINRGSQPQHF. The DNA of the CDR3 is TGTGCCAGCAGCATTAACAGGGGGAGTCAGCCCCAGCATTTT.